This TCR beta chain was profiled in a study of blood T cell repertoires in COVID-19. Study-wide background: The samples span acute and convalescent COVID-19 from the United States, Italy and Spain. Sample material is recorded as cDNA or gDNA derived from T cells, B-cell-depleted T cells, or PBMCs.

In the study's own analysis: Amplification with reference gene primers provided the estimates of nucleated cell counts. Data came from immunoSEQ multiplex PCR; TCRdb stores just in-frame clones and leaves some out. Clone size and V and J calls were adopted from that table, with D and trimming inferred from the DNA. The repertoire consists of around 24,000 clones, with about 83% occurring once and the leading ten covering approximately 25%. This clone was counted once. In germline, CDR1 is MNHEY, CDR2 SVGAGI. The CDR3 is 15 residues long. V gave up 6 bases and J gave up 1 base, with 13 bases separating them.

Source material: peripheral blood. This sequence was found in a human donor with active COVID-19. The donor label of this sample is uncertain. This chain joins TRBV6-5 and TRBJ1-5; perhaps TRBD1 as D (5 bases). CDR3 region: CASRGRLGSNQPQHF. The CDR3 nucleotides read TGTGCCAGCAGGGGGCGGTTGGGGAGCAATCAGCCCCAGCATTTT.